Listed below are T cell receptor beta chains from one sample, sequenced in a study of cytomegalovirus exposure and HLA in healthy donors. Using immunoSEQ multiplex PCR, the repertoire was profiled, and TCRdb retains in-frame clones only, with some absent. In the table there are some 150,000 clones, about 80% of which are singletons. The sample comprised PBMCs. The receptors here all came from a man aged 40-50 years in good health and CMV-seropositive. Each CDR3 is given with its conserved first and last residue. Fields, in order: clone size, CDR3 length, D gene, J gene, V gene, CDR3 DNA, CDR3 protein. The D gene is left open where the match is weak. Not every row has a clone size; where given, it reads once, few, many or a size class.

NA,14,NA,TRBJ1-4,TRBV6-5,TGTGCCAGCAGGCCCGCGGGGCCTAATGAAAAACTGTTTTTT,CASRPAGPNEKLFF
NA,16,TRBD2,TRBJ2-5,TRBV10-1,TGCGCCAGCAGTGAGGGACTAGCGGGAGTTGGAGAGACCCAGTACTTC,CASSEGLAGVGETQYF
NA,13,NA,TRBJ2-3,TRBV7-3,TGTGCCAGCAGCATCTCAGGGAAAGATACGCAGTATTTT,CASSISGKDTQYF
NA,19,TRBD1,TRBJ2-3,TRBV27,TGTGCCAGCAGTTTATGGGACAGGGGAAAGTTAGGGGACACAGATACGCAGTATTTT,CASSLWDRGKLGDTDTQYF
NA,14,NA,TRBJ2-7,TRBV7-9,TGTGCCAGCAGCCTTACAGGGAGCTCCTACGAGCAGTACTTC,CASSLTGSSYEQYF
NA,13,NA,TRBJ1-1,TRBV2,TGTGCCAGCACTAGTCAGCAGAACACTGAAGCTTTCTTT,CASTSQQNTEAFF
NA,12,TRBD1,TRBJ1-2,TRBV18,TGTGCCAGCTCACCCGACAGGGCTGGCTACACCTTC,CASSPDRAGYTF
NA,14,TRBD2,TRBJ2-1,TRBV2,TGTGCCAGCAGAATAGCGGGAAGTTACAATGAGCAGTTCTTC,CASRIAGSYNEQFF
NA,15,TRBD1,TRBJ2-7,TRBV2,TGTGCCAGCAGTATCGCCGGGACAGGGGGGTACGAGCAGTACTTC,CASSIAGTGGYEQYF
NA,15,NA,TRBJ2-5,TRBV27,TGTGCCAGCAGTTTCGTGGGTGGCGGACAAGAGACCCAGTACTTC,CASSFVGGGQETQYF
few,12,NA,TRBJ2-2,TRBV10-1,TGCGCCAGCAGTGAAGCCCGCGGGGAGCTGTTTTTT,CASSEARGELFF
NA,15,NA,TRBJ2-1,TRBV6-5,TGTGCCAGCAGTTTCACGCGGAGCTCCTACAATGAGCAGTTCTTC,CASSFTRSSYNEQFF
NA,15,NA,TRBJ1-1,TRBV2,TGTGCCAGCAGTGTACGACAGGACTTCCTCACTGAAGCTTTCTTT,CASSVRQDFLTEAFF
NA,15,TRBD1,TRBJ2-2,TRBV5-1,TGCGCCAGCAGCCACAGGGGGCCGGACACCGGGGAGCTGTTTTTT,CASSHRGPDTGELFF
NA,15,TRBD2,TRBJ2-5,TRBV7-9,TGTGCCAGCAGCAGTCTAGCGGACACAATCCGGACCCAGTACTTC,CASSSLADTIRTQYF
NA,15,NA,TRBJ2-1,TRBV9,TGTGCCAGCAGCGTAGACCCGAGCTCCTACAATGAGCAGTTCTTC,CASSVDPSSYNEQFF
NA,16,TRBD2,TRBJ2-1,TRBV7-3,TGTGCCAGCAGCTTAAGCGCTAGCGGGTATTACAATGAGCAGTTCTTC,CASSLSASGYYNEQFF
NA,17,TRBD2,TRBJ2-1,TRBV11-3,TGTGCCAGCAGCTTAGTTGGGACTAGCGGGCTGAACAATGAGCAGTTCTTC,CASSLVGTSGLNNEQFF
NA,15,TRBD1,TRBJ2-3,TRBV5-1,TGCGCCAGCAGCTTACAGGGGGCCATTACAGATACGCAGTATTTT,CASSLQGAITDTQYF
NA,14,NA,TRBJ2-7,TRBV6-1,TGTGCCAGCAGTGGCTCCAGAACCCACTACGAGCAGTACTTC,CASSGSRTHYEQYF
NA,15,TRBD1,TRBJ2-7,TRBV5-8,TGTGCCAGCAGCTTGGAGGGGGCCCGGGGTAACGAGCAGTACTTC,CASSLEGARGNEQYF
NA,12,TRBD1,TRBJ1-4,TRBV2,TGTGCCACCACCGGACAGGCCGAAAAACTGTTTTTT,CATTGQAEKLFF
NA,12,NA,TRBJ2-1,TRBV27,TGTGCCAGCAGCCAGGTGCCGCCTGAGCAGTTCTTC,CASSQVPPEQFF
NA,15,TRBD1,TRBJ2-2,TRBV2,TGTGCCAGCAGCGGGACAGGGGGCACCACCGGGGAGCTGTTTTTT,CASSGTGGTTGELFF
NA,12,NA,TRBJ2-1,TRBV6-1,TGTGCCAGCAGTGACGGAAACGGGGAGCAGTTCTTC,CASSDGNGEQFF
few,11,NA,TRBJ2-2,TRBV11-2,TGTGCCAGCAGCTTATCTGGGGAGCTGTTTTTT,CASSLSGELFF
once,16,TRBD2,TRBJ2-5,TRBV6-6,TGTGCCAGCATCAAGGGGAGTAGCGGGAACAAAGAGACCCAGTACTTC,CASIKGSSGNKETQYF
NA,18,TRBD1,TRBJ2-1,TRBV7-3,TGTGCCAGCAGCCCCGGGACAGGGGGCCGGAACTCCTACAATGAGCAGTTCTTC,CASSPGTGGRNSYNEQFF
NA,13,NA,TRBJ1-4,TRBV7-2,TGTGCCAGCAACCGGGGACATAATGAAAAACTGTTTTTT,CASNRGHNEKLFF
NA,15,NA,TRBJ1-5,TRBV2,TGTGCCAGCAGTGACGGGACAACACCTAATCAGCCCCAGCATTTT,CASSDGTTPNQPQHF
NA,14,NA,TRBJ1-1,TRBV18,TGTGCCAGCTCACCGCGGGGACTGAACACTGAAGCTTTCTTT,CASSPRGLNTEAFF
NA,14,TRBD1,TRBJ2-7,TRBV11-2,TGTGCCAGCAGCTTGGGTCTAGGGGGCTGGGAGCAGTACTTC,CASSLGLGGWEQYF
few,13,TRBD1,TRBJ1-5,TRBV19,TGTGCCACCAGGACAGGGGGCAATCAGCCCCAGCATTTT,CATRTGGNQPQHF
few,15,NA,TRBJ2-2,TRBV6-1,TGTGCCAGCAGTGAGCAGTGGAGCAACACCGGGGAGCTGTTTTTT,CASSEQWSNTGELFF
NA,16,NA,TRBJ2-5,TRBV4-1,TGCGCCAGCAGCCAAGGATACGGGAGTAGTGGAGAGACCCAGTACTTC,CASSQGYGSSGETQYF
NA,13,NA,TRBJ1-2,TRBV11-3,TGTGCCAGCAGCTTAGACAGGGAGGATGGCTACACCTTC,CASSLDREDGYTF
NA,14,NA,TRBJ2-1,TRBV5-4,TGTGCCAGCAGCTTGAGGGAGGGGGGCAATGAGCAGTTCTTC,CASSLREGGNEQFF
NA,17,TRBD2,TRBJ2-5,TRBV9,TGTGCCAGCAGCCCACGTAGCGGGAGGGCCCGGGGAGAGACCCAGTACTTC,CASSPRSGRARGETQYF
few,14,NA,TRBJ2-2,TRBV5-5,TGTGCCAGCAGCTTGTTGGGAGGAACCGGGGAGCTGTTTTTT,CASSLLGGTGELFF
NA,14,TRBD1,TRBJ2-7,TRBV7-6,TGTGCCAGCAGCTCGGGACAGGGGATCTACGAGCAGTACTTC,CASSSGQGIYEQYF
NA,15,TRBD2,TRBJ2-1,TRBV7-3,TGTGCCAGCAGCTTGACTAGCGGGAGGGTCAATGAGCAGTTCTTC,CASSLTSGRVNEQFF
NA,14,NA,TRBJ2-3,TRBV5-1,TGCGCCAGCAGCTTGTCCGGGGACTCAGATACGCAGTATTTT,CASSLSGDSDTQYF
NA,14,TRBD2,TRBJ2-1,TRBV2,TGTGCCAGCAGTAGCGGGAGGGGGAACAATGAGCAGTTCTTC,CASSSGRGNNEQFF
NA,15,NA,TRBJ2-1,TRBV6-1,TGTGCCAGCAGTGGCAGGGGCTCGGGGATCAATGAGCAGTTCTTC,CASSGRGSGINEQFF
NA,16,TRBD2,TRBJ2-7,TRBV19,TGTGCCAGTAGTATCGGGACTAGCGGGAGCTCCTACGAGCAGTACTTC,CASSIGTSGSSYEQYF
NA,15,TRBD2,TRBJ2-1,TRBV27,TGTGCCAGCAGTACGGTAGCGGGGGGCTACAATGAGCAGTTCTTC,CASSTVAGGYNEQFF
NA,15,NA,TRBJ2-1,TRBV7-6,TGTGCCAGCAGCTTAGGACAGACCTCCTACAATGAGCAGTTCTTC,CASSLGQTSYNEQFF
NA,15,NA,TRBJ2-2,TRBV30,TGTGCCTGGAGTCAAGAAGCGGCGAGCACCGGGGAGCTGTTTTTT,CAWSQEAASTGELFF
once,13,NA,TRBJ2-1,TRBV28,TGTGCCAGCAGCGCAGCCGGAGTTAATGAGCAGTTCTTC,CASSAAGVNEQFF
NA,14,NA,TRBJ1-5,TRBV4-1,TGCGCCAGCAGCCAACGACAGGACAATCAGCCCCAGCATTTT,CASSQRQDNQPQHF
NA,13,NA,TRBJ2-2,TRBV5-1,TGCGCCAGCAGCTTGGAGACAGCCGGGGAGCTGTTTTTT,CASSLETAGELFF
NA,16,TRBD2,TRBJ2-7,TRBV13,TGTGCCAGCAGATCCACCCGGGAGGGACACCTCTACGAGCAGTACTTC,CASRSTREGHLYEQYF